The T cell receptor (beta chain) under discussion was sequenced for a study of blood T cell repertoires in COVID-19. The sample holds a few counts of this clone. The method was immunoSEQ multiplex PCR; TCRdb's version includes in-frame clones alone and lacks a portion of them. The table has about 100,000 clones, about 83% seen once. The length of the CDR3 is 15 residues. CDR1 SGHTA and CDR2 FQGTGA come from the germline V gene. V was pared by 8 bases and J by 0 bases, with 15 bases between. The origin of this receptor is a man aged 35-49 years with active or convalescent COVID-19. The chain joins TRBV7-3 to TRBJ2-3; weak D call: TRBD2 (6 bases). Material: peripheral blood. The DNA for the CDR3 is TGTGCCAGCGCGGAGAGGGCGGGGAGCACAGATACGCAGTATTTT. Protein product: CASAERAGSTDTQYF.